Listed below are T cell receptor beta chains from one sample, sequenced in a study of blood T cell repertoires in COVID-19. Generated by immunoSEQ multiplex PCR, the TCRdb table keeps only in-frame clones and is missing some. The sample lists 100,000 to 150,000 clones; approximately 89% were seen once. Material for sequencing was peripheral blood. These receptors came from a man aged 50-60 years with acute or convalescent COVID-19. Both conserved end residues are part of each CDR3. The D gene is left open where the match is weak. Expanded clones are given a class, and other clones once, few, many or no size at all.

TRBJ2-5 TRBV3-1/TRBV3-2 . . CASSQDFGDQETQYF TGTGCCAGCAGCCAAGATTTCGGAGACCAGGAGACCCAGTACTTC
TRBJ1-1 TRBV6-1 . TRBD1 CASSEWTGKAFF TGTGCCAGCAGTGAATGGACAGGGAAAGCTTTCTTT
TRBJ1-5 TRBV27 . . CASSLYPGSVNQPQHF TGTGCCAGCAGTTTATACCCAGGGTCGGTCAATCAGCCCCAGCATTTT
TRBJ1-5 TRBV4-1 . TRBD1 CASSQDDRVRNQPQHF TGCGCCAGCAGCCAGGATGACAGGGTCCGCAATCAGCCCCAGCATTTT
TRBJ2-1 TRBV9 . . CASSVDPTSYNEQFF TGTGCCAGCAGCGTAGACCCCACTAGCTACAATGAGCAGTTCTTC
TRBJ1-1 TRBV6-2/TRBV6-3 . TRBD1 CASSGRQGSTEAFF TGTGCCAGCAGTGGCCGACAGGGGAGCACTGAAGCTTTCTTT
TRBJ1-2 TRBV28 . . CASSFPGQNYGYTF TGTGCCAGCAGTTTCCCGGGACAAAACTATGGCTACACCTTC
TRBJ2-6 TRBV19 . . CASSRNRIVTVSGANVLTF TGTGCCAGTAGTAGGAACAGGATTGTGACGGTCTCTGGGGCCAACGTCCTGACTTTC
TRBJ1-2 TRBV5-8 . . CASRSARLSGYTF TGTGCCAGCAGATCCGCCAGGCTCTCTGGCTACACCTTC
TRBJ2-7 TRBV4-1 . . CASSRGTGTTVNEQYF TGCGCCAGCAGCCGTGGAACCGGGACAACTGTCAACGAGCAGTACTTC
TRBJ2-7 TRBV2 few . CAGAAALSYEQYF TGTGCCGGTGCGGCAGCCCTCTCCTACGAGCAGTACTTC
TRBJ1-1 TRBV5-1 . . CASSPSNRNTEAFF TGCGCCAGCAGCCCCTCGAACAGGAACACTGAAGCTTTCTTT
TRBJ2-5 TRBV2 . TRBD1 CASSRTGGWETQYF TGTGCCAGCAGTCGGACAGGGGGCTGGGAGACCCAGTACTTC
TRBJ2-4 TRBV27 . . CASRHTLSPNPKNIQYF TGTGCCAGCAGGCACACCCTCTCACCGAACCCCAAAAACATTCAGTACTTC
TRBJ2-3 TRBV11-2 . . CASSPGSSTDTQYF TGTGCCAGCAGTCCCGGTTCCAGCACAGATACGCAGTATTTT
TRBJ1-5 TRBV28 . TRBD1 CASSPTGAVQPQHF TGTGCCAGCAGTCCTACAGGGGCTGTTCAGCCCCAGCATTTT
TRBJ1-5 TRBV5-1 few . CASSLAGNQPQHF TGCGCCAGCAGCTTGGCCGGCAATCAGCCCCAGCATTTT
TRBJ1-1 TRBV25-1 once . CASSTRNTEAFF TGTGCCAGTTCGACAAGGAACACTGAAGCTTTCTTT
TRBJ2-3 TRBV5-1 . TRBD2 CASSDPTSGNTDTQYF TGCGCCAGCAGCGACCCGACTAGCGGGAACACAGATACGCAGTATTTT
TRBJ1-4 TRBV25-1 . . CASSESATNEKLFF TGTGCCAGCAGTGAATCCGCAACTAATGAAAAACTGTTTTTT
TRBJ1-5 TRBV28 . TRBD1 CASTGGERSQPQHF TGTGCCAGCACAGGGGGAGAGCGGAGTCAGCCCCAGCATTTT
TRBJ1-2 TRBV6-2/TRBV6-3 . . CASSYSPGGYTF TGTGCCAGCAGTTACTCACCGGGTGGCTACACCTTC
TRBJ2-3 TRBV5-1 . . CASSLAQTTDTQYF TGCGCCAGCAGCTTGGCACAGACCACAGATACGCAGTATTTT
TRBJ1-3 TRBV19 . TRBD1 CASSILGTGTGNTIYF TGTGCCAGTAGTATCCTCGGGACAGGGACTGGAAACACCATATATTTT
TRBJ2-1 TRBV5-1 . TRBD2 CASSLIAGPYNEQFF TGCGCCAGCAGCTTGATAGCGGGGCCCTACAATGAGCAGTTCTTC
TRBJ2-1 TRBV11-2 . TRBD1 CASSPDRHNEQFF TGTGCCAGCAGCCCGGACAGGCACAATGAGCAGTTCTTC
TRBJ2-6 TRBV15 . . CATSRSNTGLGANVLTF TGTGCCACCAGCAGATCTAACACAGGGCTTGGGGCCAACGTCCTGACTTTC
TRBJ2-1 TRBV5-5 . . CASSLALYEQFF TGTGCCAGCAGCTTGGCCTTATATGAGCAGTTCTTC
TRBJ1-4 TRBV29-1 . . CSVGTGYNEKLFF TGCAGCGTGGGAACAGGGTATAATGAAAAACTGTTTTTT
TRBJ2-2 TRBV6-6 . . CASSRHLVGRGAGELFF TGTGCCAGCAGTCGGCATCTGGTGGGTCGCGGAGCCGGGGAGCTGTTTTTT
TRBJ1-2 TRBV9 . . CASSQGSNYGYTF TGTGCCAGCAGCCAGGGGAGCAACTATGGCTACACCTTC